This TCR beta chain was retrieved from a study of T cell responses to AZD1222 COVID-19 vaccine. Findings and limits, study-wide: Repertoire collection took place solely once the T cell response had peaked. Donor demographics were predominantly white British with a female majority; clonal diversity may be underestimated. Receipt of two AZD1222 doses was followed by a rise in Spike-specific TCR breadth and depth. Close to half of all spike-specific TCRs reportedly target regions of the variants that are unmutated.

Sequenced by immunoSEQ multiplex PCR; TCRdb stores in-frame clones only, minus some. The top ten hold 5% to 7% of the sample, which has about 130,000 clones, roughly 87% seen once. Comment on this clone: The antigen is not known.

The CDR3 length is 12 residues. Germline assignment: CDR1 SQVTM and CDR2 ANQGSEA. Trimming pared 4 bases from V and 4 bases from J, leaving 7 bases between. V is TRBV29-1 and J is TRBJ2-2; D is ambiguous. This TCR derives from an adult who received the AZD1222 COVID-19 vaccine. Here the sequenced sample was peripheral blood, taken 28 days after the second AZD1222 dose. CDR3: CSVASFTGELFF. The DNA for the CDR3 is TGCAGCGTTGCCAGTTTCACCGGGGAGCTGTTTTTT.